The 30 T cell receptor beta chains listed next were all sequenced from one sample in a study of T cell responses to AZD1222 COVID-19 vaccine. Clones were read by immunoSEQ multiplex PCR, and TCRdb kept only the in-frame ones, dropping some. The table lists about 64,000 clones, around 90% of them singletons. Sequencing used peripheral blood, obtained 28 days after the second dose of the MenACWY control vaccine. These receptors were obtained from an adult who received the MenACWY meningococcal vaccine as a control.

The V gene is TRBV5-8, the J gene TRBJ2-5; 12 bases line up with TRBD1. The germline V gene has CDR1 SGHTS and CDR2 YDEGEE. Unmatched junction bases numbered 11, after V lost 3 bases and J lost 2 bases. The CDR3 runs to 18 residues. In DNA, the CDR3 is TGTGCCAGCAGCTCCACCGGGACAGGGGGCGTGGGGCAAGAGACCCAGTACTTC. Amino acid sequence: CASSSTGTGGVGQETQYF.

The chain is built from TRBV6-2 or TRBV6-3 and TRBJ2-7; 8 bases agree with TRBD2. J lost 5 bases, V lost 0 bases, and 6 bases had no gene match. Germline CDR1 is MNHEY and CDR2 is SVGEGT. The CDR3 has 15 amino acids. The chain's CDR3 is CASSYSGLANDEQYF. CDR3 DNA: TGTGCCAGCAGTTACTCCGGACTAGCCAACGACGAGCAGTACTTC.

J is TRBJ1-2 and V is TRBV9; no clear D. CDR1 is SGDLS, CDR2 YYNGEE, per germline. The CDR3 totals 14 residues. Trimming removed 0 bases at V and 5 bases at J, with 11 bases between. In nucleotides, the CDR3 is TGTGCCAGCAGCGTAGCTTCGGGGTCTTATGGCTACACCTTC. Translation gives CASSVASGSYGYTF.

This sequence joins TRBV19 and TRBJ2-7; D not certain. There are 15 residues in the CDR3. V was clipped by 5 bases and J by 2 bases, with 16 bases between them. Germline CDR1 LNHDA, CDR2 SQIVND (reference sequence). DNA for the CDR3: TGTGCCAGTAGTCCACAGCCGACATCCCCCTACGAGCAGTACTTC. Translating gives CASSPQPTSPYEQYF. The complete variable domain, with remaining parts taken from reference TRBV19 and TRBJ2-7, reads DGGITQSPKYLFRKEGQNVTLSCEQNLNHDAMYWYRQDPGQGLRLIYYSQIVNDFQKGDIAEGYSVSREKKESFPLTVTSAQKNPTAFYLCASSPQPTSPYEQYFGPGTRLTVT.

In DNA, the CDR3 is TGTGCCAGCAGCTTAATAGGTTCTGGACGGCTGAATAATTCACCCCTCCACTTT. Translation gives CASSLIGSGRLNNSPLHF. The chain links TRBV7-2 to TRBJ1-6; D gene ambiguous. The CDR3 is made up of 18 amino acids. V shed 2 bases and J shed 5 bases, with 19 bases lying between them. From germline, CDR1 is SGHTA and CDR2 FQGNSA.

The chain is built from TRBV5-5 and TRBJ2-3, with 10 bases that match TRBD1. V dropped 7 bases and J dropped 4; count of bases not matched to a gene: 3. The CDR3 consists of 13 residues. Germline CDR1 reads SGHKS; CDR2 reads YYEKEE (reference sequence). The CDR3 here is CASGGTGADTQYF. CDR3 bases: TGTGCCAGCGGAGGGACAGGGGCAGATACGCAGTATTTT.

DNA for the CDR3: TGCGCCAGCAGCTTGGTAGCGCCCACAAGCACAGATACGCAGTATTTT. Its translation is CASSLVAPTSTDTQYF. V and J are TRBV5-1 and TRBJ2-3, with TRBD2 as a possible D gene (5 bases). V was clipped by 0 bases and J by 0 bases, with 11 bases between them. This CDR3 region has 16 residues. From germline, CDR1 is SGHRS and CDR2 YFSETQ.

Here the CDR3 DNA reads TGCAGCGTTGCGGGCTTATCAAACACAGATACGCAGTATTTT. Translating gives CSVAGLSNTDTQYF. The J gene is TRBJ2-3, the V gene TRBV29-1, with unresolved D. With 4 bases removed from V and 2 bases from J, the gap between germline ends came to 13 bases. The CDR3 has 14 residues. Germline assignment: CDR1 SQVTM and CDR2 ANQGSEA.

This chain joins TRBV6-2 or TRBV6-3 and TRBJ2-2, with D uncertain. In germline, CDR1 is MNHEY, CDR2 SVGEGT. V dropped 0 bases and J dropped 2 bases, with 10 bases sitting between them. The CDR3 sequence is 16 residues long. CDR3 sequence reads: CASSYSWSPNTGELFF. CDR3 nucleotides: TGTGCCAGCAGTTACTCATGGTCACCAAACACCGGGGAGCTGTTTTTT.

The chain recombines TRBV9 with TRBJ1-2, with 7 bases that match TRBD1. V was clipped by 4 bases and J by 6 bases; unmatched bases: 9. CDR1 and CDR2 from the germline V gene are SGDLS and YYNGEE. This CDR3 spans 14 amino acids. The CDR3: CASSPPDRSDGYTF. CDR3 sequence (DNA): TGTGCCAGCAGCCCGCCGGACAGGTCCGATGGCTACACCTTC. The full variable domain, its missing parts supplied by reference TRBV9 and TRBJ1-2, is DSGVTQTPKHLITATGQRVTLRCSPRSGDLSVYWYQQSLDQGLQFLIQYYNGEERAKGNILERFSAQQFPDLHSELNLSSLELGDSALYFCASSPPDRSDGYTFGSGTRLTVV.

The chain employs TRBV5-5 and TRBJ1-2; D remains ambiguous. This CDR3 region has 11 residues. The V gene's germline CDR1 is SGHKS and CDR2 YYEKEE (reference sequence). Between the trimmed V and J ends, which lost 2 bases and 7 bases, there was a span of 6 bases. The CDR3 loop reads CASSLGSGYTF. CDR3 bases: TGTGCCAGCAGCTTAGGGAGTGGCTACACCTTC. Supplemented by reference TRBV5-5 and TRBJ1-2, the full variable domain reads DAGVTQSPTHLIKTRGQQVTLRCSPISGHKSVSWYQQVLGQGPQFIFQYYEKEERGRGNFPDRFSARQFPNYSSELNVNALLLGDSALYLCASSLGSGYTFGSGTRLTVV.

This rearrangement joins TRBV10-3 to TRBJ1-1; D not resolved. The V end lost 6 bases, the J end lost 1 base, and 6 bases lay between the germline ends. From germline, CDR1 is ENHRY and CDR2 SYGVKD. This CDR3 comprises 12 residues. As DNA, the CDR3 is TGTGCCATCAGAGGGCAGAACACTGAAGCTTTCTTT. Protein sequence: CAIRGQNTEAFF.

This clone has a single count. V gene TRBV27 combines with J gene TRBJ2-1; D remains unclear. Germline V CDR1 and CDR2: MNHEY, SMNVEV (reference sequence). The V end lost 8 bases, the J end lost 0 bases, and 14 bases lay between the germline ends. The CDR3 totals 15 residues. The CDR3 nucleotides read TGTGCCAGCGGTTCCAAGACTGACTCCTACAATGAGCAGTTCTTC. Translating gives CASGSKTDSYNEQFF.

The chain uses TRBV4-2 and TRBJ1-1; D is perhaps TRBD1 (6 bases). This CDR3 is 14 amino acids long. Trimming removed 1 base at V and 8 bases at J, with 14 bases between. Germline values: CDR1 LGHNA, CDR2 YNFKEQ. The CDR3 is CASSQGTGPGEAFF. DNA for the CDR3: TGTGCCAGCAGCCAAGGAACAGGGCCGGGAGAAGCTTTCTTT.

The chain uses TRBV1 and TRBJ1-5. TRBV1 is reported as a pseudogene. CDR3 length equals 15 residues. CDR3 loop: CTSSQIGHFNQPQHF. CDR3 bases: TGCACCAGCAGCCAGATTGGCCACTTCAATCAGCCCCAGCATTTT.

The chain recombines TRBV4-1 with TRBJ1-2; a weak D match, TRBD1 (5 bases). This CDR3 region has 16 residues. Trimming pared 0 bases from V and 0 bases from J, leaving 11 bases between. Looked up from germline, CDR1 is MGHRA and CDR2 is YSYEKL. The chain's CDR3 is CASSQERQGANYGYTF. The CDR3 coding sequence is TGCGCCAGCAGCCAAGAACGGCAGGGTGCTAACTATGGCTACACCTTC.

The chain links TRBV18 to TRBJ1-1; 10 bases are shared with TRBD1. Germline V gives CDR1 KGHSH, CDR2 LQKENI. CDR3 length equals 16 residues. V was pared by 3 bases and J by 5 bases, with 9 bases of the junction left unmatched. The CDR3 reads CASSPGDRGGRTEAFF. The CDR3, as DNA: TGTGCCAGCTCACCGGGGGACAGGGGCGGTCGGACTGAAGCTTTCTTT.

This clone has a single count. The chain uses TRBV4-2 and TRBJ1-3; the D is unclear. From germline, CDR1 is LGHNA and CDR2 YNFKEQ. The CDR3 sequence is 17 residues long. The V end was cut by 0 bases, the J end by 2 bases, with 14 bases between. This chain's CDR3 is CASSQDGRARPGNTIYF. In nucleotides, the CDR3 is TGTGCCAGCAGCCAAGATGGGCGGGCCCGACCTGGAAACACCATATATTTT.

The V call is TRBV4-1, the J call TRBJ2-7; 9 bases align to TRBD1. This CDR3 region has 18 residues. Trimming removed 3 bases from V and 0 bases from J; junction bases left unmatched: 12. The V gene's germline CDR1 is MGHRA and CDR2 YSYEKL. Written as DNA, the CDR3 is TGCGCCAGCAGCCACGCCAGGGGGGCGGGACAGGGCTCCTACGAGCAGTACTTC. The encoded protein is CASSHARGAGQGSYEQYF.

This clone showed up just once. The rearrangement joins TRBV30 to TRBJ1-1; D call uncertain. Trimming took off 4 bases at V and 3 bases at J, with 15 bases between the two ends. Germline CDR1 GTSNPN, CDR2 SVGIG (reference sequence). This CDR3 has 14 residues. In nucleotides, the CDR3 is TGTGCCTGGATTTTAAGGGTTGGGGACACTGAAGCTTTCTTT. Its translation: CAWILRVGDTEAFF.

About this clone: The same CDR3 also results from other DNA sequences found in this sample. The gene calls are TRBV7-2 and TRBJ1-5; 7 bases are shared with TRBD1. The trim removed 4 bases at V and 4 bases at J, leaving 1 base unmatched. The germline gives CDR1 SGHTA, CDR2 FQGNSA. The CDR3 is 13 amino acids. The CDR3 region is CASSSRGNQPQHF. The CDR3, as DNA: TGTGCCAGCAGCTCCAGGGGGAATCAGCCCCAGCATTTT.

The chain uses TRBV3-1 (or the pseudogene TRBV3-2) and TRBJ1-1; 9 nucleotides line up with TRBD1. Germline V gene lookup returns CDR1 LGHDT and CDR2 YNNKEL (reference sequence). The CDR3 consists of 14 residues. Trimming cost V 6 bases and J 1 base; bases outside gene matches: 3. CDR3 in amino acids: CASRQGAANTEAFF. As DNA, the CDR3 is TGTGCCAGCAGACAGGGGGCGGCGAACACTGAAGCTTTCTTT.

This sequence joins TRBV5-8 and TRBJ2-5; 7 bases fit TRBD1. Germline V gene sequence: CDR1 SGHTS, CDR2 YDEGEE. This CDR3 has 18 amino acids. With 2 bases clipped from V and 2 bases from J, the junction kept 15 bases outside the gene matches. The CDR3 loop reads CASSLAFRLDRSQETQYF. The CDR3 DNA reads TGTGCCAGCAGCTTAGCCTTTCGGTTGGACAGGTCACAAGAGACCCAGTACTTC.

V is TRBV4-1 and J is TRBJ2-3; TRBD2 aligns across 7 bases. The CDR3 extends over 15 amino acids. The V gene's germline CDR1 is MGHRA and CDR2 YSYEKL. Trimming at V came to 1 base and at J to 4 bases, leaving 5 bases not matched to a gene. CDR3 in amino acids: CASSQARTRSDTQYF. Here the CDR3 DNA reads TGCGCCAGCAGCCAAGCCCGGACTAGATCAGATACGCAGTATTTT.

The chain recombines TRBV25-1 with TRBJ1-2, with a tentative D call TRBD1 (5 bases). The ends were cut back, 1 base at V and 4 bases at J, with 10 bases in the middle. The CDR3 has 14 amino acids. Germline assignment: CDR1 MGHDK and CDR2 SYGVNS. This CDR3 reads CASSEWDELYGYTF. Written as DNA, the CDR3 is TGTGCCAGCAGTGAATGGGACGAGCTCTATGGCTACACCTTC.

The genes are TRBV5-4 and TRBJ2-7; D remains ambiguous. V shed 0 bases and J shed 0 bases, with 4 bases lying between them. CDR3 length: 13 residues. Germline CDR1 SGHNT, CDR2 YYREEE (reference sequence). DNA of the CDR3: TGTGCCAGCAGCTTGGAGAGCTCCTACGAGCAGTACTTC. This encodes CASSLESSYEQYF.

CDR3 DNA: TGTGCCTGGAGTGCTACAGGGATTCAGCCCCAGCATTTT. It is translated as CAWSATGIQPQHF. The chain combines TRBV30 with TRBJ1-5; possible D gene TRBD1, 6 bases. Trimming stripped 1 base from V and 6 bases from J, with 10 bases between. The CDR3 spans 13 residues. Germline CDR1 and CDR2: GTSNPN and SVGIG (reference sequence).

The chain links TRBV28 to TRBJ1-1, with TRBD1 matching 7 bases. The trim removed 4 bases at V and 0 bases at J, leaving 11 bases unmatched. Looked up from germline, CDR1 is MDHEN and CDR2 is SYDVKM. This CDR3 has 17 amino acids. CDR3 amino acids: CASSWELGRGVNTEAFF. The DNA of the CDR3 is TGTGCCAGCAGTTGGGAGCTGGGCAGGGGGGTGAACACTGAAGCTTTCTTT.

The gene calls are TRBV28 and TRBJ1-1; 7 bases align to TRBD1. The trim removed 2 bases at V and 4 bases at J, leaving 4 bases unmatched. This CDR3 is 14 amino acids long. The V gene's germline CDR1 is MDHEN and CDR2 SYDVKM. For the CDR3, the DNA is TGTGCCAGCAGTTTAAGGGGGCCCTTCACTGAAGCTTTCTTT. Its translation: CASSLRGPFTEAFF. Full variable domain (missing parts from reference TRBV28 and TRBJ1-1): DVKVTQSSRYLVKRTGEKVFLECVQDMDHENMFWYRQDPGLGLRLIYFSYDVKMKEKGDIPEGYSVSREKKERFSLILESASTNQTSMYLCASSLRGPFTEAFFGQGTRLTVV.

The DNA for the CDR3 is TGTGCCAGTAGTATAGGGTTCGCCCTGAGGACTGAAGCTTTCTTT. Its protein product is CASSIGFALRTEAFF. The rearrangement uses TRBV19 and TRBJ1-1; D gene unclear. The CDR3 has 15 residues. CDR1 is LNHDA and CDR2 is SQIVND in the germline V gene (reference sequence). Trimming shortened V by 1 base and J by 5 bases, and 14 bases separated the two germline ends.